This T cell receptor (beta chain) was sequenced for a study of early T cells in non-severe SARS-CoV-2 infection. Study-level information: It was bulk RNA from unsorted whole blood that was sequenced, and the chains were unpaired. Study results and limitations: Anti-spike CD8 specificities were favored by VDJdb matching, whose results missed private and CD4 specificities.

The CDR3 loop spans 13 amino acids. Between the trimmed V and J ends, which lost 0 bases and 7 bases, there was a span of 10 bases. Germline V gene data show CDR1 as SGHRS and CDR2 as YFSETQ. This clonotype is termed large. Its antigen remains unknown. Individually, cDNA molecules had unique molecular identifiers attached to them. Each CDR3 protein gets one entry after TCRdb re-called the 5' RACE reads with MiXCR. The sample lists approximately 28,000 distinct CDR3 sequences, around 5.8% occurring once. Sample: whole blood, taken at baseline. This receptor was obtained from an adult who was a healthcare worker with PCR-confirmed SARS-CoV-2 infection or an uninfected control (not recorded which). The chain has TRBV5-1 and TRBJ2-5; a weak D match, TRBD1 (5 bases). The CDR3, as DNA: TGCGCCAGCAGCTTGGGACAGTATGGGACCCAGTACTTC. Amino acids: CASSLGQYGTQYF.